This is a list of T cell receptor beta chains from one sample in a study of shared clonotypes between healthy human individuals. The method was immunoSEQ multiplex PCR; TCRdb's version includes in-frame clones alone and lacks a portion of them. Here the sample spans fewer than 600,000 clones, just over 75% being singletons. Sequencing was performed on PBMCs. The source is a woman aged 40 to 55 in good health. Some clones in this sample may be carry-over from other donors' samples. CDR3s include the opening cysteine and the closing phenylalanine or tryptophan. Each record gives: V gene, J gene, D gene, clone size, CDR3 protein, CDR3 DNA. A D gene is named only where the DNA matches it firmly. Clone size is not always given. Where it is, it says once, few, many or a class for expanded clones.

v_call: TRBV18; j_call: TRBJ1-5; d_call: -; clone_size: -; cdr3_aa: CASSLGSNQPQHF; cdr3_nt: TGTGCCAGCTCACTGGGGAGCAATCAGCCCCAGCATTTT
v_call: TRBV7-2; j_call: TRBJ2-7; d_call: -; clone_size: -; cdr3_aa: CASNLGLSRVYEQYF; cdr3_nt: TGTGCCAGCAACCTAGGTCTAAGCAGGGTTTACGAGCAGTACTTC
v_call: TRBV9; j_call: TRBJ1-2; d_call: TRBD1; clone_size: few; cdr3_aa: CASSPRQGREYGYTF; cdr3_nt: TGTGCCAGCAGCCCCCGACAGGGAAGGGAGTATGGCTACACCTTC
v_call: TRBV9; j_call: TRBJ2-1; d_call: TRBD2; clone_size: -; cdr3_aa: CASSVGGGREYNEQFF; cdr3_nt: TGTGCCAGCAGCGTAGGTGGTGGGAGGGAATACAATGAGCAGTTCTTC
v_call: TRBV6-5; j_call: TRBJ2-2; d_call: -; clone_size: -; cdr3_aa: CASSGDRYTGELFF; cdr3_nt: TGTGCCAGCAGTGGAGACAGATACACCGGGGAGCTGTTTTTT
v_call: TRBV11-2; j_call: TRBJ1-1; d_call: -; clone_size: -; cdr3_aa: CASSHGTSTTEAFF; cdr3_nt: TGTGCCAGCAGCCATGGCACCTCGACTACTGAAGCTTTCTTT
v_call: TRBV2; j_call: TRBJ1-2; d_call: TRBD1; clone_size: -; cdr3_aa: CASRRDRDNYGYTF; cdr3_nt: TGTGCCAGCAGGAGGGACAGGGATAACTATGGCTACACCTTC
v_call: TRBV18; j_call: TRBJ1-3; d_call: -; clone_size: -; cdr3_aa: CASSITGGPLAGNTIYF; cdr3_nt: TGTGCCAGCTCTATAACAGGAGGACCTCTGGCTGGAAACACCATATATTTT
v_call: TRBV15; j_call: TRBJ2-7; d_call: -; clone_size: -; cdr3_aa: CATSRGGAPNGRSYEQYF; cdr3_nt: TGTGCCACCAGCAGGGGGGGGGCGCCCAACGGGAGGTCCTACGAGCAGTACTTC
v_call: TRBV2; j_call: TRBJ2-1; d_call: -; clone_size: -; cdr3_aa: CASSEEFPADEQFF; cdr3_nt: TGTGCCAGCAGTGAAGAGTTTCCGGCGGATGAGCAGTTCTTC
v_call: TRBV6-1; j_call: TRBJ2-2; d_call: TRBD2; clone_size: few; cdr3_aa: CASSGKPISGRWAGELFF; cdr3_nt: TGTGCCAGCAGTGGAAAGCCCATTAGCGGGAGGTGGGCCGGGGAGCTGTTTTTT
v_call: TRBV15; j_call: TRBJ2-2; d_call: TRBD2; clone_size: many; cdr3_aa: CATSRGGSGRNTGELFF; cdr3_nt: TGTGCCACCAGCAGAGGAGGGAGCGGGAGGAACACCGGGGAGCTGTTTTTT
v_call: TRBV7-8; j_call: TRBJ2-2; d_call: -; clone_size: -; cdr3_aa: CASSLVGGVTGELLF; cdr3_nt: TGTGCCAGCAGCTTAGTTGGCGGGGTTACCGGGGAGCTGCTTTTT
v_call: TRBV27; j_call: TRBJ1-3; d_call: -; clone_size: -; cdr3_aa: CASSLTAGFVGNTIYF; cdr3_nt: TGTGCCAGCAGTTTGACAGCGGGGTTCGTGGGAAACACCATATATTTT
v_call: TRBV11-2; j_call: TRBJ2-3; d_call: TRBD2; clone_size: -; cdr3_aa: CASRRTSGRAVDTQYF; cdr3_nt: TGTGCCAGCAGGCGGACTAGCGGGAGGGCCGTAGATACGCAGTATTTT
v_call: TRBV6-5; j_call: TRBJ2-7; d_call: -; clone_size: -; cdr3_aa: CASKPLDRRRYEQYF; cdr3_nt: TGTGCCAGCAAACCCCTTGACAGGCGGAGGTACGAGCAGTACTTC
v_call: TRBV15; j_call: TRBJ2-6; d_call: -; clone_size: -; cdr3_aa: CATSSGQGSGANVLTF; cdr3_nt: TGTGCCACCAGCTCGGGGCAAGGGTCTGGGGCCAACGTCCTGACTTTC
v_call: TRBV30; j_call: TRBJ2-7; d_call: TRBD2; clone_size: -; cdr3_aa: CAWNGGRLAGGGRYEQYF; cdr3_nt: TGTGCCTGGAATGGTGGGAGACTAGCGGGAGGAGGCCGCTACGAGCAGTACTTC
v_call: TRBV5-1; j_call: TRBJ2-2; d_call: TRBD1; clone_size: -; cdr3_aa: CASSLEPTGTGELFF; cdr3_nt: TGCGCCAGCAGCTTGGAGCCGACAGGGACCGGGGAGCTGTTTTTT
v_call: TRBV30; j_call: TRBJ2-6; d_call: -; clone_size: -; cdr3_aa: CAWSPGPDGANVLTF; cdr3_nt: TGTGCCTGGAGCCCCGGGCCGGATGGGGCCAACGTCCTGACTTTC
v_call: TRBV5-4; j_call: TRBJ2-7; d_call: TRBD1; clone_size: -; cdr3_aa: CASSLGAGTGLPYEQYF; cdr3_nt: TGTGCCAGCAGCTTGGGGGCCGGGACAGGGCTCCCCTACGAGCAGTACTTC
v_call: TRBV5-5; j_call: TRBJ1-2; d_call: TRBD1; clone_size: -; cdr3_aa: CASSLGQGGGYTF; cdr3_nt: TGTGCCAGCAGCTTGGGACAGGGGGGAGGCTACACCTTC
v_call: TRBV7-9; j_call: TRBJ2-1; d_call: -; clone_size: -; cdr3_aa: CASSPTGWGVNEQFF; cdr3_nt: TGTGCCAGCAGCCCCACAGGGTGGGGAGTCAATGAGCAGTTCTTC
v_call: TRBV11-2; j_call: TRBJ2-7; d_call: -; clone_size: -; cdr3_aa: CASSQDQSGKTTYEQYF; cdr3_nt: TGTGCCAGCAGCCAAGACCAATCGGGGAAAACCACCTACGAGCAGTACTTC
v_call: TRBV28; j_call: TRBJ2-7; d_call: -; clone_size: -; cdr3_aa: CASSLWGPSYEQYF; cdr3_nt: TGTGCCAGCAGTTTATGGGGGCCGTCCTACGAGCAGTACTTC
v_call: TRBV5-1; j_call: TRBJ2-3; d_call: TRBD1; clone_size: -; cdr3_aa: CASSLVPGGDTQYF; cdr3_nt: TGCGCCAGCAGCTTGGTGCCAGGGGGAGATACGCAGTATTTT
v_call: TRBV7-7; j_call: TRBJ2-1; d_call: -; clone_size: once; cdr3_aa: CASSLAPTASYNEQFF; cdr3_nt: TGTGCCAGCAGCTTAGCGCCGACAGCCTCCTACAATGAGCAGTTCTTC
v_call: TRBV4-1; j_call: TRBJ1-5; d_call: -; clone_size: few; cdr3_aa: CASSQDVRSNQPQHF; cdr3_nt: TGCGCCAGCAGCCAAGATGTGAGGAGCAATCAGCCCCAGCATTTT
v_call: TRBV19; j_call: TRBJ1-3; d_call: -; clone_size: -; cdr3_aa: CASTYDRYSGNTIYF; cdr3_nt: TGTGCCAGTACTTACGACCGATACTCTGGAAACACCATATATTTT
v_call: TRBV15; j_call: TRBJ2-5; d_call: -; clone_size: -; cdr3_aa: CATSPLGRDVVTQYF; cdr3_nt: TGTGCCACCAGTCCTTTGGGGCGGGACGTGGTGACCCAGTACTTC
v_call: TRBV5-1; j_call: TRBJ2-2; d_call: TRBD1; clone_size: -; cdr3_aa: CASSGGTGPDTGELFF; cdr3_nt: TGCGCCAGCAGCGGCGGGACAGGACCCGACACCGGGGAGCTGTTTTTT
v_call: TRBV7-2; j_call: TRBJ2-5; d_call: -; clone_size: once; cdr3_aa: CASSARTEIQETQYF; cdr3_nt: TGTGCCAGCAGCGCCCGAACAGAGATCCAAGAGACCCAGTACTTC
v_call: TRBV23-1; j_call: TRBJ2-7; d_call: TRBD1; clone_size: -; cdr3_aa: CASSQDRPSYEQYF; cdr3_nt: TGCGCCAGCAGTCAGGACAGGCCCTCCTACGAGCAGTACTTC
v_call: TRBV29-1; j_call: TRBJ2-5; d_call: -; clone_size: -; cdr3_aa: CSVRRGQGEQETQYF; cdr3_nt: TGCAGCGTTAGGAGGGGGCAGGGGGAACAAGAGACCCAGTACTTC
v_call: TRBV5-4; j_call: TRBJ2-5; d_call: -; clone_size: -; cdr3_aa: CASSPLPGGGETQYF; cdr3_nt: TGTGCCAGCAGCCCCTTACCAGGGGGAGGAGAGACCCAGTACTTC
v_call: TRBV7-2; j_call: TRBJ2-7; d_call: -; clone_size: -; cdr3_aa: CASSLQSAGVEQYF; cdr3_nt: TGTGCCAGCAGCTTACAATCGGCAGGGGTTGAGCAGTACTTC
v_call: TRBV7-3; j_call: TRBJ2-1; d_call: -; clone_size: -; cdr3_aa: CASSLEAGPDNEQFF; cdr3_nt: TGTGCCAGCAGCTTAGAGGCGGGGCCGGACAATGAGCAGTTCTTC
v_call: TRBV7-2; j_call: TRBJ2-4; d_call: TRBD2; clone_size: -; cdr3_aa: CASSPRLALAKNIQYF; cdr3_nt: TGTGCCAGCAGCCCCCGACTAGCCCTAGCCAAAAACATTCAGTACTTC
v_call: TRBV2; j_call: TRBJ2-5; d_call: TRBD1; clone_size: -; cdr3_aa: CASSVDRGPETQYF; cdr3_nt: TGTGCCAGCAGTGTCGACAGGGGGCCAGAGACCCAGTACTTC
v_call: TRBV6-5; j_call: TRBJ1-1; d_call: TRBD1; clone_size: -; cdr3_aa: CASSPRQGEAFF; cdr3_nt: TGTGCCAGCAGTCCCCGACAGGGAGAGGCTTTCTTT
v_call: TRBV6-1; j_call: TRBJ1-6; d_call: TRBD1; clone_size: -; cdr3_aa: CASPAGTGDSPLHF; cdr3_nt: TGTGCCAGCCCCGCCGGGACAGGGGATTCACCCCTCCACTTT
v_call: TRBV11-2; j_call: TRBJ1-5; d_call: -; clone_size: few; cdr3_aa: CASSLVGQPQHF; cdr3_nt: TGTGCCAGCAGCTTAGTGGGTCAGCCCCAGCATTTT
v_call: TRBV28; j_call: TRBJ1-2; d_call: -; clone_size: -; cdr3_aa: CASIKRVDYGYTF; cdr3_nt: TGTGCCAGCATAAAGAGGGTCGACTATGGCTACACCTTC
v_call: TRBV28; j_call: TRBJ2-7; d_call: TRBD1; clone_size: -; cdr3_aa: CASSPIARDRVEQYF; cdr3_nt: TGTGCCAGCAGTCCGATCGCCCGGGACAGGGTCGAGCAGTACTTC
v_call: TRBV6-4; j_call: TRBJ2-1; d_call: TRBD2; clone_size: -; cdr3_aa: CASSDWASGRAGEQFF; cdr3_nt: TGTGCCAGCAGTGACTGGGCGAGCGGGAGGGCCGGTGAGCAGTTCTTC
v_call: TRBV5-1; j_call: TRBJ2-7; d_call: TRBD2; clone_size: -; cdr3_aa: CASSSGLAAYEQYF; cdr3_nt: TGCGCCAGCAGCTCTGGACTAGCGGCCTACGAGCAGTACTTC
v_call: TRBV7-3; j_call: TRBJ2-1; d_call: -; clone_size: -; cdr3_aa: CASSLNVPIDEQFF; cdr3_nt: TGTGCCAGCAGCTTAAATGTGCCAATTGATGAGCAGTTCTTC
v_call: TRBV29-1; j_call: TRBJ2-2; d_call: TRBD1; clone_size: -; cdr3_aa: CSFTGGSNTGELFF; cdr3_nt: TGCAGCTTCACAGGGGGATCGAACACCGGGGAGCTGTTTTTT
v_call: TRBV7-9; j_call: TRBJ2-7; d_call: TRBD2; clone_size: -; cdr3_aa: CASSFFGTSGSAYEQYF; cdr3_nt: TGTGCCAGCAGCTTTTTCGGGACTAGCGGTAGTGCCTACGAGCAGTACTTC
v_call: TRBV19; j_call: TRBJ2-1; d_call: -; clone_size: -; cdr3_aa: CASGISGGKNEQFF; cdr3_nt: TGTGCCAGTGGTATCTCTGGCGGAAAAAATGAGCAGTTCTTC
v_call: TRBV5-6; j_call: TRBJ2-1; d_call: TRBD2; clone_size: -; cdr3_aa: CASSPRTSGNNEQFF; cdr3_nt: TGTGCCAGCAGCCCACGGACTAGCGGGAACAATGAGCAGTTCTTC
v_call: TRBV11-2; j_call: TRBJ2-3; d_call: -; clone_size: -; cdr3_aa: CASSSGASDTDTQYF; cdr3_nt: TGTGCCAGCAGCTCAGGGGCTAGCGACACAGATACGCAGTATTTT
v_call: TRBV15; j_call: TRBJ2-7; d_call: -; clone_size: -; cdr3_aa: CATSRGGLIVYEQYF; cdr3_nt: TGTGCCACCAGCAGAGGGGGGCTTATAGTCTACGAGCAGTACTTC
v_call: TRBV5-1; j_call: TRBJ2-1; d_call: TRBD2; clone_size: many; cdr3_aa: CASSPGLAGVGYNEQFF; cdr3_nt: TGCGCCAGCAGCCCTGGACTAGCGGGAGTAGGGTACAATGAGCAGTTCTTC
v_call: TRBV28; j_call: TRBJ1-1; d_call: -; clone_size: few; cdr3_aa: CASSPGAEAFF; cdr3_nt: TGTGCCAGCAGCCCGGGGGCTGAAGCTTTCTTT
v_call: TRBV7-9; j_call: TRBJ2-1; d_call: -; clone_size: once; cdr3_aa: CASSRAQSYNEQFF; cdr3_nt: TGTGCCAGCAGCAGGGCCCAGTCCTACAATGAGCAGTTCTTC